Sequencing of this TCR beta chain was carried out in a study of response to subunit inactivated influenza vaccine. Study findings and constraints: It was suggested by the authors that few new T cells are recruited by each seasonal influenza vaccination.

Germline CDR1 reads LGHDT; CDR2 reads YNNKEL (reference sequence). This CDR3 spans 17 amino acids. J lost 2 bases, V lost 3 bases, and 5 bases had no gene match. A single record per CDR3 protein comes from TCRdb applying MiXCR to the RT-PCR reads. The repertoire holds approximately 570,000 distinct CDR3 sequences, with 7.6% as singletons. A word on this clonotype: The antigen is not known.

The TCR comes from a man in his fifties or sixties who received an inactivated influenza vaccine. This chain links TRBV3-1 with TRBJ2-7; 15 bases fit TRBD2. The specimen was PBMCs from blood, collected less than 30 months after vaccination. The CDR3 nucleotides are TGTGCCAGCAGCCACGGGACTAGCGGGGGGCGGGCCTACGAGCAGTACTTC. Amino acids: CASSHGTSGGRAYEQYF.